The 29 T cell receptor beta chains below come from one sample, sequenced in a study of blood T cell repertoires in COVID-19. Assay: immunoSEQ multiplex PCR; the TCRdb copy retains only in-frame clones and omits some. The sample has about 240,000 clones, 82% seen once; the top ten hold roughly 3.3%. The sample consisted of peripheral blood. The receptors were gathered from a woman aged 18-29 years with acute or convalescent COVID-19.

About this clone itself: Other DNA sequences in the sample encode the same CDR3. The gene calls are TRBV7-8 and TRBJ1-3; no clear D gene. Trimming left V 1 base short and J 4 bases short, with 5 bases between. Germline assignment: CDR1 SGHVS and CDR2 FQNEAQ. The CDR3 sequence is 13 residues long. CDR3 sequence: CASSLGQGNTIYF. In DNA form, the CDR3 reads TGTGCCAGCAGCTTAGGTCAGGGAAACACCATATATTTT.

V gene TRBV19 combines with J gene TRBJ2-7; 7 bases are shared with TRBD2. V was pared by 5 bases and J by 1 base, with 8 bases of the junction left unmatched. The CDR3 covers 15 residues. Germline CDR1 LNHDA, CDR2 SQIVND (reference sequence). The CDR3 region has the DNA TGTGCCAGTAGTCCCGGGACTATCCTTTCCTACGAGCAGTACTTC. As protein: CASSPGTILSYEQYF.

This clone occurred once. The V call is TRBV5-6, the J call TRBJ1-2; the D gene is possibly TRBD1 (5 bases). Germline CDR1 and CDR2: SGHDT and YYEEEE. V was clipped by 0 bases and J by 5 bases, with 8 bases between them. The CDR3 totals 13 residues. The CDR3 sequence is CASSLEGKYGYTF. CDR3 DNA: TGTGCCAGCAGCTTGGAGGGGAAATATGGCTACACCTTC.

The chain is built from TRBV10-3 and TRBJ2-7; 7 nucleotides match TRBD2. Germline values: CDR1 ENHRY, CDR2 SYGVKD. The CDR3 covers 14 residues. The V segment lost 8 bases and the J segment 5 bases; nucleotides outside the gene matches: 12. This CDR3 is CAIGTGGSVNEQYF. The CDR3 DNA sequence: TGTGCCATCGGTACGGGAGGCTCGGTCAACGAGCAGTACTTC.

This clone was observed a handful of times. The gene calls are TRBV5-1 and TRBJ1-4; D remains unclear. This CDR3 is 13 amino acids long. V was clipped by 0 bases and J by 7 bases, with 7 bases between them. CDR1 and CDR2 from the germline V gene are SGHRS and YFSETQ. CDR3 in amino acids: CASSLESVEKLFF. The CDR3 coding sequence is TGCGCCAGCAGCTTGGAATCCGTTGAAAAACTGTTTTTT.

V is TRBV28 and J is TRBJ2-1; D ambiguous. Germline loops: CDR1 MDHEN, CDR2 SYDVKM. The V end was cut by 3 bases, the J end by 3 bases, with 18 bases between. This CDR3 region has 17 residues. Here the CDR3 reads CASSFPPPVLNYNEQFF. The CDR3 coding sequence is TGTGCCAGCAGTTTCCCTCCCCCGGTCCTTAACTACAATGAGCAGTTCTTC.

The V and J genes are TRBV6-5 and TRBJ2-4; D is perhaps TRBD1 (6 bases). The germline V gene encodes CDR1 MNHEY and CDR2 SVGAGI. This CDR3 spans 15 amino acids. V was pared by 5 bases and J by 2 bases, with 13 bases between. The CDR3 coding sequence is TGTGCCAGCAGTACCCAGGGGTTTACCAAAAACATTCAGTACTTC. Encoded protein: CASSTQGFTKNIQYF.

Here the CDR3 reads CASSLGVYGYTF. The CDR3 region has the DNA TGTGCCAGCAGCTTGGGAGTCTATGGCTACACCTTC. V gene TRBV5-6 combines with J gene TRBJ1-2, with unresolved D. Between the trimmed V and J ends, which lost 0 bases and 4 bases, there was a span of 4 bases. Germline lookup yields CDR1 SGHDT and CDR2 YYEEEE. This CDR3 spans 12 amino acids. Looking up the rest from reference TRBV5-6 and TRBJ1-2 gives the full variable domain: DAGVTQSPTHLIKTRGQQVTLRCSPKSGHDTVSWYQQALGQGPQFIFQYYEEEERQRGNFPDRFSGHQFPNYSSELNVNALLLGDSALYLCASSLGVYGYTFGSGTRLTVV.

The J gene is TRBJ2-5, the V gene TRBV5-1, with 10 bases fitting TRBD1. The CDR3 is 16 residues long. After removal of 0 bases from V and 5 bases from J, the junction contained 7 bases not matched to a gene. Germline loops: CDR1 SGHRS, CDR2 YFSETQ. In DNA form, the CDR3 reads TGCGCCAGCAGCTTGGGAGACAGGGGGCGCGGGGAGACCCAGTACTTC. Amino acid sequence: CASSLGDRGRGETQYF.

A word on this clone: The sample carries other DNA sequences with the same CDR3. For the CDR3, the DNA is TGTGCCAGTAGTATAGTCGGGGGAGTGGGTAATCAGCCCCAGCATTTT. This codes for CASSIVGGVGNQPQHF. V and J are TRBV19 and TRBJ1-5, with D tentatively TRBD1 (5 bases). V lost 1 base and J 4 bases, leaving 14 bases between the germline ends. The CDR3 contains 16 residues. Germline CDR1 LNHDA, CDR2 SQIVND (reference sequence).

CDR3 protein: CASRRSLPEQFF. The CDR3 region has the DNA TGTGCCAGCAGGAGGAGCCTTCCTGAGCAGTTCTTC. The V call is TRBV12-3 or TRBV12-4, the J call TRBJ2-1; D is ambiguous. Between the trimmed V and J ends, which lost 6 bases and 9 bases, there was a span of 12 bases. There are 12 residues in the CDR3.

The chain joins TRBV10-3 to TRBJ2-5; D possibly corresponds to TRBD1 (5 bases). With 6 bases removed from V and 0 bases from J, the gap between germline ends came to 11 bases. CDR3 length: 14 amino acids. Germline CDR1 and CDR2: ENHRY and SYGVKD. CDR3 nucleotide sequence: TGTGCCATCAGGAACCCAGGGTACCAAGAGACCCAGTACTTC. Protein sequence: CAIRNPGYQETQYF.

This clone appeared a single time. The chain couples TRBV5-4 to TRBJ2-5; 13 positions match TRBD2. This CDR3 spans 16 amino acids. CDR1 is SGHNT, CDR2 YYREEE, per germline (reference sequence). V dropped 1 base and J dropped 1; count of bases not matched to a gene: 1. The CDR3 region is CASSLRTSGSQETQYF. As DNA, the CDR3 is TGTGCCAGCAGCTTGAGGACTAGCGGGAGCCAAGAGACCCAGTACTTC.

This sequence joins TRBV11-2 and TRBJ2-1; 15 bases agree with TRBD2. V lost 4 bases and J lost 9; bases outside the gene matches: 7. The CDR3 contains 16 residues. CDR1 and CDR2 (germline): SGHAT, FQNNGV. CDR3 amino acids: CASSYGGLAGGGEQFF. The CDR3 DNA follows: TGTGCCAGCAGCTATGGGGGACTAGCGGGAGGCGGTGAGCAGTTCTTC.

The rearrangement joins TRBV7-9 to TRBJ2-3; D is possibly TRBD1 (6 bases). V dropped 4 bases and J dropped 4 bases, with 9 bases sitting between them. Germline CDR1 SEHNR, CDR2 FQNEAQ (reference sequence). This CDR3 has 13 amino acids. CDR3 sequence reads: CASSSGTSDTQYF. CDR3 DNA sequence: TGTGCCAGCAGCTCCGGGACATCAGATACGCAGTATTTT.

The chain is built from TRBV2 and TRBJ2-5, with TRBD2 matching 8 bases. This CDR3 has 16 residues. V lost 10 bases and J lost 5; bases outside the gene matches: 18. Germline V gene lookup returns CDR1 SNHLY and CDR2 FYNNEI. The CDR3 loop is CATEPPLGLVGETQYF. CDR3 bases: TGTGCCACCGAGCCGCCCCTGGGACTAGTCGGGGAGACCCAGTACTTC.

V and J are TRBV5-1 and TRBJ2-5; 9 nucleotides agree with TRBD2. Germline values: CDR1 SGHRS, CDR2 YFSETQ. The junction had 5 bases not matched to a gene; V was cut back by 4 bases and J by 4 bases. The CDR3 length is 14 residues. Written as DNA, the CDR3 is TGCGCCAGCAGCCCAGGGACTAGCCTAGAGACCCAGTACTTC. Amino acids: CASSPGTSLETQYF.

The chain couples TRBV3-1 (or the pseudogene TRBV3-2) to TRBJ1-1; tentative D call: TRBD1 (6 bases). This CDR3 is built from 13 residues. The V end lost 7 bases, the J end lost 6 bases, and 15 bases lay between the germline ends. From germline, CDR1 is LGHDT and CDR2 YNNKEL (reference sequence). This CDR3 is CASNLGHSAEAFF. CDR3 coding DNA: TGTGCCAGCAACTTGGGACATTCGGCTGAAGCTTTCTTT.

The rearrangement links TRBV10-2 to TRBJ1-1; possibly TRBD1 for D (6 bases). CDR1 and CDR2 from the germline V gene are WSHSY and SAAADI. CDR3 length: 17 residues. Between the trimmed V and J ends, which lost 5 bases and 0 bases, there was a span of 19 bases. The CDR3 DNA is TGCGCCAGCAGTTTACGTTTCGGGGGGCCCATGAACACTGAAGCTTTCTTT. Amino acids: CASSLRFGGPMNTEAFF.

J is TRBJ2-7 and V is TRBV28; D possibly corresponds to TRBD2 (5 bases). CDR1 MDHEN and CDR2 SYDVKM come from the germline V gene. The CDR3 extends over 11 amino acids. Trimming cost V 10 bases and J 0 bases, with 7 bases left between them. CDR3 region: CATGDSYEQYF. The CDR3 DNA reads as TGTGCCACCGGGGACTCCTACGAGCAGTACTTC.

This clone appeared a single time. The chain couples TRBV10-3 to TRBJ2-6; 8 bases map to TRBD2. CDR1 and CDR2 from the germline V gene are ENHRY and SYGVKD. The CDR3 sequence is 15 residues long. The V segment lost 9 bases and the J segment 4 bases; nucleotides outside the gene matches: 8. CDR3 amino acids: CAISGGALGANVLTF. The CDR3 DNA reads as TGTGCCATTTCCGGGGGGGCTCTGGGGGCCAACGTCCTGACTTTC.

The genes are TRBV7-9 and TRBJ2-7; TRBD1 matches 9 bases. V lost 5 bases to trimming and J lost 4 bases; unmatched junction nucleotides: 6. This CDR3 region has 14 residues. Germline-derived CDR1 and CDR2 are SEHNR and FQNEAQ (reference sequence). The CDR3 sequence: CASSPGQGWYEQYF. In DNA form, the CDR3 reads TGTGCCAGCAGCCCGGGACAGGGTTGGTACGAGCAGTACTTC. Using reference TRBV7-9 and TRBJ2-7 for the parts outside the CDR3, the full variable domain is DTGVSQNPRHKITKRGQNVTFRCDPISEHNRLYWYRQTLGQGPEFLTYFQNEAQLEKSRLLSDRFSAERPKGSFSTLEIQRTEQGDSAMYLCASSPGQGWYEQYFGPGTRLTVT.

The chain uses TRBV6-2 or TRBV6-3 and TRBJ2-5, with TRBD2 as a possible D gene (6 bases). The CDR3 has 14 residues. Germline-derived CDR1 and CDR2 are MNHEY and SVGEGT. V lost 2 bases and J 7 bases, leaving 14 bases between the germline ends. CDR3 sequence reads: CASSYGGSKGTQYF. In DNA form, the CDR3 reads TGTGCCAGCAGTTACGGAGGGTCGAAGGGGACCCAGTACTTC.

This clone came up a few times. This chain uses TRBV12-5 with TRBJ2-3; 10 positions match TRBD2. The CDR3 has 16 residues. V lost 1 base, J lost 1 base, and 2 bases stayed unmatched. The V gene's germline CDR1 is LGHNT and CDR2 FRNRAP. The CDR3 region has the DNA TGTGCTAGTGGTTTGGGTACTAGCGGGGGCACAGATACGCAGTATTTT. As protein: CASGLGTSGGTDTQYF. Complete variable domain (other parts from reference TRBV12-5 and TRBJ2-3): DARVTQTPRHKVTEMGQEVTMRCQPILGHNTVFWYRQTMMQGLELLAYFRNRAPLDDSGMPKDRFSAEMPDATLATLKIQPSEPRDSAVYFCASGLGTSGGTDTQYFGPGTRLTVL.

This chain links TRBV24-1 with TRBJ2-3, with 9 bases that match TRBD2. The CDR3 contains 17 residues. Losses at the gene ends were 3 bases for V and 3 bases for J; bases not matched to a gene: 9. CDR1 is KGHDR and CDR2 is SFDVKD in the germline V gene. In DNA, the CDR3 is TGTGCCACCAGTGATACCCCGACTAGCGGATTGACAGATACGCAGTATTTT. It encodes CATSDTPTSGLTDTQYF.

This chain links TRBV10-3 with TRBJ1-2; 7 bases map to TRBD1. This CDR3 has 16 amino acids. Germline values: CDR1 ENHRY, CDR2 SYGVKD. Trimming removed 0 bases from V and 6 bases from J; junction bases left unmatched: 10. DNA of the CDR3: TGTGCCATCAGTGAGTCGTTGTCACAGGGGCAAGATGGCTACACCTTC. Protein: CAISESLSQGQDGYTF.

The gene calls are TRBV7-9 and TRBJ1-1, with TRBD1 matching 8 bases. J gave up 0 bases and V 5 bases, and 14 bases lay outside the gene matches. In germline, CDR1 is SEHNR, CDR2 FQNEAQ (reference sequence). The CDR3 covers 18 residues. In DNA, the CDR3 is TGTGCCAGCAGCATAAGGACAGGGAAGGGCCTCATGAACACTGAAGCTTTCTTT. This sequence encodes CASSIRTGKGLMNTEAFF.

The CDR3 here is CASSEKGGVYGYTF. The CDR3 DNA follows: TGTGCCAGCAGCGAAAAGGGAGGGGTCTATGGCTACACCTTC. The gene calls are TRBV28 and TRBJ1-2; D perhaps matches TRBD1 (5 bases). Germline values: CDR1 MDHEN, CDR2 SYDVKM. The CDR3 sequence is 14 residues long. Trimming took 6 bases from V and 4 from J, leaving 15 bases between them.

V usage is TRBV7-6 and J usage is TRBJ2-2; 8 nucleotides match TRBD1. V trimming: 5 bases; J trimming: 4 bases; junction bases outside the gene matches: 9. The CDR3 covers 16 residues. Germline V CDR1 and CDR2: SGHVS, FNYEAQ. CDR3: CASSADRQGPTGELFF. CDR3 bases: TGTGCCAGCAGCGCCGACCGACAGGGGCCCACCGGGGAGCTGTTTTTT.